What follows are 23 T cell receptor beta chains derived from one specimen sequenced in a study of T cell repertoires in cytomegalovirus infection. The antigens of these receptors remain unknown. TCRdb used MiXCR to reprocess the reads, holding one entry per CDR3 protein. The repertoire includes 600,000 to 700,000 distinct CDR3 sequences, about 30% of them detected once, and around a sixth sits in the top ten. This sample comprised cultured PBMCs, obtained from culture after CMV antigen stimulation. The receptors shown here come from a human donor in good health (CMV status not recorded). Some clones in this sample may be carry-over from other donors' samples.

This sequence joins TRBV4-1 and TRBJ2-3, with TRBD2 matching over 10 bases. CDR3 length: 16 residues. The V and J ends lost 3 bases and 6 bases, in that order; junction bases with no gene match: 9. Per germline, CDR1 MGHRA and CDR2 YSYEKL. CDR3: CASSQIAGGRADTQYF. The CDR3 DNA reads as TGCGCCAGCAGCCAGATAGCGGGGGGACGAGCGGATACGCAGTATTTT.

The chain carries TRBV7-8 and TRBJ2-7, with D maybe TRBD2 (6 bases). The V gene lost 5 bases and the J gene lost 4 bases, with 18 bases spanning the gap. Germline values: CDR1 SGHVS, CDR2 FQNEAQ. This CDR3 has 15 amino acids. This chain's CDR3 is CASSPSRRVFYEQYF. CDR3 sequence (DNA): TGTGCCAGCAGCCCGTCGAGGAGGGTATTTTACGAGCAGTACTTC.

This clonotype has more than one count but fewer than ten. CDR3 loop: CASSTIVDRANYGYTF. The DNA of the CDR3 is TGTGCCAGTAGTACCATCGTGGACAGGGCTAACTATGGCTACACCTTC. V usage is TRBV19 and J usage is TRBJ1-2; TRBD1 matches 8 bases. The CDR3 covers 16 residues. The V gene end was trimmed by 4 bases and the J gene end by 0 bases; junction bases not matched to a gene: 7. Germline V lookup: CDR1 LNHDA, CDR2 SQIVND (reference sequence).

The V call is TRBV7-6, the J call TRBJ2-2; TRBD1 matches at 8 bases. CDR3 size: 15 residues. The germline CDR1 and CDR2 sequences are SGHVS and FNYEAQ. The trim removed 6 bases at V and 7 bases at J, leaving 10 bases unmatched. CDR3 protein: CASRPRQGAVGELFF. The CDR3 bases are TGTGCCAGCAGACCCAGGCAGGGGGCAGTCGGGGAGCTGTTTTTT.

The chain links TRBV6-9 to TRBJ2-7; the match to TRBD2 covers 11 bases. Per germline, CDR1 MNHGY and CDR2 SVAAGI. There are 17 residues in the CDR3. The junction had 9 bases not matched to a gene; V was cut back by 2 bases and J by 3 bases. CDR3 loop: CASSYGVSGRANYEQYF. CDR3 DNA: TGTGCCAGCAGTTATGGGGTTAGCGGGAGGGCCAACTACGAGCAGTACTTC.

This clonotype was seen repeatedly, ten times or more. The V gene is TRBV7-2, the J gene TRBJ1-4; no definite D call. The V and J ends lost 3 bases and 7 bases respectively, with 6 bases between them. The germline V gene has CDR1 SGHTA and CDR2 FQGNSA. The length of the CDR3 is 12 residues. In DNA, the CDR3 is TGTGCCAGCAGCTTCGTGGGTGAAAAACTGTTTTTT. Its protein product is CASSFVGEKLFF.

This clonotype was seen more than once but under ten times. The chain uses TRBV7-6 and TRBJ2-3; 8 positions agree with TRBD2. V was clipped by 5 bases and J by 3 bases; unmatched bases: 16. Germline V gene sequence: CDR1 SGHVS, CDR2 FNYEAQ. The CDR3 sequence is 18 residues long. The CDR3 DNA reads as TGTGCCAGCAGCACCCCAGGAGTTCAGCGGGAGTCGACAGATACGCAGTATTTT. Residues: CASSTPGVQRESTDTQYF.

V is TRBV20-1 and J is TRBJ2-3; D might be TRBD1 (6 bases). The V and J ends lost 1 base and 0 bases respectively, with 8 bases between them. Looked up from germline, CDR1 is DFQATT and CDR2 is SNEGSKA (reference sequence). CDR3 size: 14 residues. The CDR3: CSARGTDSTDTQYF. The CDR3 DNA reads as TGCAGTGCTAGAGGGACAGATAGCACAGATACGCAGTATTTT.

This clonotype turned up a few times. This chain connects TRBV7-8 to TRBJ1-1; TRBD1 matches 7 bases. The CDR3 sequence is 16 residues long. CDR1 and CDR2 (germline): SGHVS, FQNEAQ. The V and J ends lost 5 bases and 7 bases, in that order; junction bases with no gene match: 16. The DNA for the CDR3 is TGTGCCAGCAGCCCGCGACAGGGTTCTACCCATTTTGAAGCTTTCTTT. Its translation is CASSPRQGSTHFEAFF.

This chain uses TRBV11-2 with TRBJ2-2, with D tentatively TRBD2 (7 bases). Germline CDR1 is SGHAT and CDR2 is FQNNGV. Trimming pared 5 bases from V and 6 bases from J, leaving 19 bases between. CDR3 length: 16 residues. CDR3 nucleotide sequence: TGTGCCAGCAGCCTCGGGAACGGGGGGCTTCCCGGGGAGCTGTTTTTT. Translation: CASSLGNGGLPGELFF.

The chain has TRBV19 and TRBJ2-5, with TRBD1 identical over 8 bases. The CDR3 sequence is 15 residues long. Germline trimming cut 5 bases from V and 3 bases from J; bases unmatched to any gene: 8. Germline V gene sequence: CDR1 LNHDA, CDR2 SQIVND (reference sequence). CDR3 coding DNA: TGTGCCAGTAGTGCAAACAGGGGGGATAAAGAGACCCAGTACTTC. Translation gives CASSANRGDKETQYF.

A few counts support this clonotype. The gene calls are TRBV4-1 and TRBJ2-3; 7 nucleotides align to TRBD2. The junction had 12 bases not matched to a gene; V was cut back by 4 bases and J by 2 bases. The germline gives CDR1 MGHRA, CDR2 YSYEKL. The CDR3 spans 17 residues. CDR3 amino acids: CASSPDGWGGNTDTQYF. CDR3 bases: TGCGCCAGCAGCCCCGACGGGTGGGGGGGAAACACAGATACGCAGTATTTT.

The rearrangement links TRBV7-2 to TRBJ1-1, with TRBD1 as a possible D gene (5 bases). Germline CDR1 SGHTA, CDR2 FQGNSA. Trimming removed 0 bases from V and 3 bases from J, with 8 bases in between. The CDR3 contains 14 residues. The CDR3 DNA is TGTGCCAGCAGCTTAGCCACAGGTTACACTGAAGCTTTCTTT. Protein sequence: CASSLATGYTEAFF. Drawing the rest from reference TRBV7-2 and TRBJ1-1, the complete variable domain is GAGVSQSPSNKVTEKGKDVELRCDPISGHTALYWYRQSLGQGLEFLIYFQGNSAPDKSGLPSDRFSAERTGGSVSTLTIQRTQQEDSAVYLCASSLATGYTEAFFGQGTRLTVV.

The chain carries TRBV11-2 and TRBJ2-5, with 8 bases that match TRBD2. CDR1 is SGHAT, CDR2 FQNNGV, per germline. The CDR3 sequence is 13 residues long. Losses at the gene ends were 6 bases for V and 5 bases for J; bases not matched to a gene: 5. The CDR3 DNA reads TGTGCCAGCAGACCAACTAGCGGTGAGACCCAGTACTTC. Translation: CASRPTSGETQYF.

V usage is TRBV19 and J usage is TRBJ1-2; D perhaps matches TRBD1 (5 bases). With 2 bases removed from V and 0 bases from J, the gap between germline ends came to 25 bases. Germline CDR1 reads LNHDA; CDR2 reads SQIVND (reference sequence). The CDR3 loop spans 20 amino acids. CDR3 nucleotide sequence: TGTGCCAGTAGTATAATCCCTGGGACGGCAGTGAAGTTAGCTAACTATGGCTACACCTTC. Amino acids: CASSIIPGTAVKLANYGYTF.

This clonotype showed up just a few times. The DNA of the CDR3 is TGTGCCAGCAGCAGAGGGTGGCACTATGGCTACACCTTC. This sequence encodes CASSRGWHYGYTF. The V gene is TRBV27, the J gene TRBJ1-2, with D hard to call. The V end was cut by 6 bases, the J end by 3 bases, with 11 bases between. CDR1 MNHEY and CDR2 SMNVEV come from the germline V gene (reference sequence). The CDR3 has 13 amino acids.

The J gene is TRBJ2-5, the V gene TRBV20-1; D ambiguous. Trimming shortened V by 3 bases and J by 3 bases, and 14 bases separated the two germline ends. CDR1 and CDR2 (germline): DFQATT, SNEGSKA (reference sequence). The length of the CDR3 is 14 residues. As DNA, the CDR3 is TGCAGTGCTAGTCCCCAGGTCCGGGAAGAGACCCAGTACTTC. Translated, it gives CSASPQVREETQYF.

This clonotype turned up a few times. Sequence at one end of the junction differs from germline and may be a read error. The CDR3 reads CASRYSRAGDSPLHF. In nucleotides, the CDR3 is TGTGCCAGCAGATACTCTCGGGCAGGGGATTCACCCCTCCACTTT. The genes are TRBV6-5 and TRBJ1-6, with D perhaps matching TRBD1 (6 bases). The CDR3 contains 15 residues. CDR1 is MNHEY, CDR2 SVGAGI, per germline.

The genes are TRBV6-6 and TRBJ1-6; no definite D call. This CDR3 has 17 residues. Germline CDR1 reads MNHNY; CDR2 reads SVGAGI (reference sequence). Trimming removed 0 bases at V and 0 bases at J, with 9 bases between. The chain's CDR3 is CASSYSGPNSYNSPLHF. CDR3 DNA: TGTGCCAGCAGTTACTCCGGGCCCAACTCCTATAATTCACCCCTCCACTTT.

This clonotype was recorded many times. V usage is TRBV6-5 and J usage is TRBJ1-1; 10 bases are a match to TRBD1. Germline V lookup: CDR1 MNHEY, CDR2 SVGAGI. V shed 2 bases, J shed 11 bases, and the junction held 23 bases outside the gene matches. CDR3 size: 19 residues. CDR3 residues: CASSYPAPGQGNKDPIAFF. As DNA, the CDR3 is TGTGCCAGCAGTTACCCAGCCCCGGGACAGGGGAACAAGGATCCCATTGCTTTCTTT.

The V and J genes are TRBV15 and TRBJ2-7; TRBD2 matches 7 bases. Germline assignment: CDR1 LNHNV and CDR2 YYDKDF (reference sequence). This CDR3 is built from 15 residues. After removal of 0 bases from V and 0 bases from J, the junction contained 2 bases not matched to a gene. The CDR3 region has the DNA TGTGCCACCAGCAGAGAGAGGACTAGCTCCTACGAGCAGTACTTC. It is translated as CATSRERTSSYEQYF.

There are many counts of this clonotype. The J gene is TRBJ1-5, the V gene TRBV7-2; tentative D call: TRBD1 (5 bases). V was cut by 1 base and J by 6 bases, with 13 bases left in between. Germline V CDR1 and CDR2: SGHTA, FQGNSA. The CDR3 length is 15 residues. CDR3 sequence reads: CASSLVGGDVQPQHF. CDR3 nucleotide sequence: TGTGCCAGCAGCTTAGTCGGAGGGGACGTTCAGCCCCAGCATTTT.

This clonotype has a handful of counts. V and J are TRBV12-3 or TRBV12-4 and TRBJ2-1; D gene uncertain. The CDR3 covers 13 residues. Trimming pared 6 bases from V and 10 bases from J, leaving 16 bases between. The CDR3 protein is CASSPPEALEQFF. For the CDR3, the DNA is TGTGCCAGCAGCCCGCCGGAAGCGCTCGAGCAGTTCTTC.